Listed here are 17 T cell receptor beta chains from one sample, sequenced in a study of neurological immune-mediated disorders (dated by TCRdb to between 2018 and 2021). The protocol used for the library was 5' RACE. Reads for this sample came from an Illumina HiSeq 2500. TCRdb reprocessing: public reads trimmed at Q25 with fastp, clones called with MiXCR, in-frame beta chains kept. One record per CDR3 amino acid sequence lists the most common genes and DNA. For this sample the table gives 25,000 to 35,000 distinct CDR3 sequences, of which approximately 15% were detected only once. The ten largest account for 27% of the sample. Sequenced sample: PBMCs. The receptors originated from a man in his 70s in good health.

This clonotype has at least ten counts. The V gene is TRBV11-2, the J gene TRBJ2-7; 11 bases map to TRBD2. The CDR3 length is 15 residues. V shed 4 bases, J shed 2 bases, and the junction held 4 bases outside the gene matches. Germline V gene sequence: CDR1 SGHAT, CDR2 FQNNGV. The CDR3 protein is CASSSRLAGPYEQYF. CDR3 nucleotide sequence: TGTGCCAGCAGCTCTAGACTAGCGGGGCCCTACGAGCAGTACTTC. Looking up the rest from reference TRBV11-2 and TRBJ2-7 gives the full variable domain: EAGVAQSPRYKIIEKRQSVAFWCNPISGHATLYWYQQILGQGPKLLIQFQNNGVVDDSQLPKDRFSAERLKGVDSTLKIQPAKLEDSAVYLCASSSRLAGPYEQYFGPGTRLTVT.

This clonotype was seen at least ten times. The chain combines TRBV29-1 with TRBJ2-5; 7 bases fit TRBD2. The germline gives CDR1 SQVTM, CDR2 ANQGSEA. This CDR3 is 12 amino acids long. V lost 0 bases to trimming and J lost 8 bases; unmatched junction nucleotides: 3. CDR3 sequence reads: CSVEEGGSTQYF. DNA of the CDR3: TGCAGCGTTGAAGAAGGCGGGAGCACCCAGTACTTC.

This clonotype was detected ten times or more. J is TRBJ1-5 and V is TRBV20-1, with a possible D match to TRBD1 (5 bases). In germline, CDR1 is DFQATT, CDR2 SNEGSKA (reference sequence). Trimming took 6 bases from V and 3 from J, leaving 12 bases between them. The CDR3 length is 13 residues. This CDR3 is CSATGTLNQPQHF. The CDR3 nucleotides read TGCAGTGCGACCGGGACCCTCAATCAGCCCCAGCATTTT.

This clonotype showed up many times. CDR3 in amino acids: CASSPSDGKETQYF. CDR3 nucleotides: TGTGCCAGCAGCCCTTCGGACGGAAAAGAGACCCAGTACTTC. This chain joins TRBV7-9 and TRBJ2-5; no firm D call. The CDR3 extends over 14 amino acids. Deletions cut 5 bases from V and 3 bases from J, with 13 bases between. Looked up from germline, CDR1 is SEHNR and CDR2 is FQNEAQ (reference sequence).

This clonotype was counted a single time. The rearrangement uses TRBV20-1 and TRBJ2-1; no definite D call. The germline V gene has CDR1 DFQATT and CDR2 SNEGSKA (reference sequence). This CDR3 has 13 amino acids. Trimming removed 5 bases from V and 0 bases from J, with 8 bases in between. CDR3 residues: CSASTLSYNEQFF. The DNA for the CDR3 is TGCAGTGCTTCGACGCTCTCCTACAATGAGCAGTTCTTC.

This clonotype was observed many times. V and J are TRBV5-1 and TRBJ2-4, with a weak D call TRBD2 (6 bases). The CDR3 totals 16 residues. CDR1 and CDR2 (germline): SGHRS, YFSETQ. The V end lost 3 bases, the J end lost 1 base, and 14 bases lay between the germline ends. In nucleotides, the CDR3 is TGCGCCAGCAGCTCGGTTCTGGCGGGGGCCAAAAACATTCAGTACTTC. Translating gives CASSSVLAGAKNIQYF.

There are many counts of this clonotype. The chain combines TRBV20-1 with TRBJ2-5, with 7 bases identical to TRBD1. The trim removed 6 bases at V and 4 bases at J, leaving 5 bases unmatched. CDR1 and CDR2 from the germline V gene are DFQATT and SNEGSKA (reference sequence). This CDR3 is 12 amino acids long. The DNA of the CDR3 is TGCAGTGCCGACAGGGTAGGAGAGACCCAGTACTTC. Protein product: CSADRVGETQYF.

This clonotype has at least ten counts. This chain links TRBV10-3 with TRBJ1-4; D ambiguous. The CDR3 length is 14 residues. V was shortened by 0 bases and J by 8 bases, with 10 bases between the two germline ends. Germline CDR1 reads ENHRY; CDR2 reads SYGVKD. CDR3 DNA sequence: TGTGCCATCAGTGAGTCGTGGGAGGACGAAAAACTGTTTTTT. Translation gives CAISESWEDEKLFF.

This clonotype has a count of ten or more. The chain links TRBV29-1 to TRBJ1-2, with D hard to call. The CDR3 totals 12 residues. V was trimmed by 0 bases and J by 5 bases, leaving 7 bases between them. Germline V CDR1 and CDR2: SQVTM, ANQGSEA. DNA for the CDR3: TGCAGCGTTGAAGACGAAGGATATGGCTACACCTTC. Residues: CSVEDEGYGYTF.

This clonotype was detected ten times or more. V gene TRBV5-1 combines with J gene TRBJ2-7; possible D gene TRBD1, 6 bases. The CDR3 is 15 residues long. V lost 0 bases, J lost 3 bases, and 13 bases lay in between. Germline loops: CDR1 SGHRS, CDR2 YFSETQ. The CDR3 nucleotides read TGCGCCAGCAGCTTGGCCGCTGGGACATTCTACGAGCAGTACTTC. Protein sequence: CASSLAAGTFYEQYF.

The table lists this clonotype with many counts. The V gene is TRBV20-1, the J gene TRBJ2-1; 10 bases are shared with TRBD1. Germline-derived CDR1 and CDR2 are DFQATT and SNEGSKA (reference sequence). This CDR3 comprises 15 residues. V shed 0 bases and J 7 bases; nucleotides not matched to a gene: 6. The DNA for the CDR3 is TGCAGTGCTAGAGATGGAGGGACAGGGGTTAATGAGCAGTTCTTC. Translating gives CSARDGGTGVNEQFF.

This clonotype was detected ten times or more. This sequence joins TRBV2 and TRBJ2-1, with 10 bases aligning to TRBD1. Germline V CDR1 and CDR2: SNHLY, FYNNEI. The junction had 4 bases not matched to a gene; V was cut back by 4 bases and J by 7 bases. The length of the CDR3 is 14 residues. The CDR3 bases are TGTGCCAGCAGTGCGGGGACAGGGGTTAATGAGCAGTTCTTC. This codes for CASSAGTGVNEQFF.

This clonotype has a count of ten or more. In DNA, the CDR3 is TGTGCCAGCAGCCCCCAAGGCTGGGGCGGGGAGCTGTTTTTT. This gives the protein CASSPQGWGGELFF. The chain joins TRBV9 to TRBJ2-2, with D hard to call. The CDR3 is made up of 14 amino acids. V shed 4 bases and J shed 7 bases, with 14 bases lying between them. Germline CDR1 reads SGDLS; CDR2 reads YYNGEE.

This clonotype occurred many times. In DNA form, the CDR3 reads TGCGCCAGCAGCTTGATGGGCTACGAGCAGTACTTC. Translated: CASSLMGYEQYF. The chain joins TRBV5-1 to TRBJ2-7; no definite D call. The germline V and J ends were trimmed by 1 base and 3 bases, with 5 bases remaining between them. CDR3 length: 12 amino acids. Germline V gene lookup returns CDR1 SGHRS and CDR2 YFSETQ.

Many counts were recorded for this clonotype. The chain carries TRBV2 and TRBJ2-1; possibly TRBD1 for D (5 bases). The CDR3 spans 15 residues. V lost 2 bases and J lost 4, with 12 bases in between. CDR1 is SNHLY, CDR2 FYNNEI, per germline. The CDR3 region has the DNA TGTGCCAGCAGTGAACAGGGCCTTAGATACAATGAGCAGTTCTTC. This codes for CASSEQGLRYNEQFF.

On this clonotype: As the CDR3 is not closed by the conserved phenylalanine or tryptophan, this likely results from a read error. The gene calls are TRBV10-2 and TRBJ1-1; D is ambiguous. The germline gives CDR1 WSHSY, CDR2 SAAADI. CDR3 size: 12 residues. CDR3 in DNA: TGCGCCGGCAGTGAGCAGAGGGCTGAAGCTTTCTCT. Its protein product is CAGSEQRAEAFS.

This clonotype was counted at least ten times. The chain employs TRBV12-3 or TRBV12-4 and TRBJ2-3, with D possibly being TRBD2 (7 bases). CDR3 length: 14 residues. V gave up 6 bases and J gave up 6 bases, with 16 bases separating them. The CDR3: CASRGRGAGDTQYF. CDR3 nucleotides: TGTGCCAGCAGGGGACGGGGGGCAGGGGATACGCAGTATTTT.